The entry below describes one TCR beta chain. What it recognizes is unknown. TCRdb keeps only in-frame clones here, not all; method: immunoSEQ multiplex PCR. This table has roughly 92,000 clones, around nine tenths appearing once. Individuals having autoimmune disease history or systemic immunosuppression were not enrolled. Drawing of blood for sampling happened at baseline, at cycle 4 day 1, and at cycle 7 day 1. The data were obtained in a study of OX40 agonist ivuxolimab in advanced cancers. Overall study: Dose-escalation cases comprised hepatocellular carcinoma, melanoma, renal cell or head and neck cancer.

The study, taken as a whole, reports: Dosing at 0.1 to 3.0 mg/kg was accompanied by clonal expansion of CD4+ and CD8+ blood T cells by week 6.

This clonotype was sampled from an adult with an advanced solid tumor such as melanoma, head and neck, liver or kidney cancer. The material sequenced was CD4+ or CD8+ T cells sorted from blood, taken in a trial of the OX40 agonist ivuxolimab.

CDR3 sequence reads: CASTSPSGTDTQYF. The CDR3 DNA is TGTGCCAGCACTTCCCCGTCGGGAACAGATACGCAGTATTTT. The chain recombines TRBV6-1 with TRBJ2-3, with a tentative D call TRBD2 (5 bases). The V end was cut by 7 bases, the J end by 3 bases, with 14 bases between. CDR1 and CDR2 from the germline V gene are MNHNS and SASEGT. CDR3 length: 14 residues.